Listed below are T cell receptor beta chains from one sample, sequenced in a study of tumor-infiltrating lymphocytes in oesophageal squamous cell carcinoma. In TCRdb, the PCR reads were re-called with MiXCR into one record per CDR3 protein. The table lists roughly 19,000 distinct CDR3 sequences, about 45% of them singletons, with under 35% in the top ten. Sample: esophageal tumor tissue. The source is a male donor with esophageal squamous cell carcinoma. CDR3s include the opening cysteine and the closing phenylalanine or tryptophan. D genes are given only for firm matches. Expanded clones are given a class, and other clones once, few, many or no size at all.

d_call	clone_size	v_call	j_call	cdr3_aa	cdr3_nt
.	.	TRBV5-1	TRBJ2-2	CASKQDGNTGELFF	TGCGCCAGTAAACAAGACGGGAACACCGGGGAGCTGTTTTTT
.	.	TRBV7-2	TRBJ2-5	CASSLSRGIETQYF	TGTGCCAGCAGCTTATCTCGGGGAATAGAGACCCAGTACTTC
TRBD2	.	TRBV7-8	TRBJ2-3	CATGREGSDTQYF	TGTGCAACCGGACGGGAGGGGTCAGATACGCAGTATTTT
.	many	TRBV12-3/TRBV12-4	TRBJ1-1	CASILPDGVGAFF	TGTGCCAGCATCCTACCGGACGGAGTGGGAGCTTTCTTT
TRBD1	many	TRBV11-2	TRBJ2-5	CASSLGQQETQYF	TGTGCCAGCAGCTTGGGACAGCAAGAGACCCAGTACTTC
.	.	TRBV7-8	TRBJ2-6	CASSLVGLDFSGANVLTF	TGTGCCAGCAGCTTAGTAGGTCTTGATTTCTCTGGGGCCAACGTCCTGACTTTC
.	.	TRBV7-6	TRBJ2-3	CASSLLGVSTDTQYF	TGTGCCAGCAGCTTACTGGGAGTAAGCACAGATACGCAGTATTTT
TRBD2	.	TRBV7-9	TRBJ2-7	CASSEVSGRAVEQYF	TGTGCCAGCAGCGAAGTTAGCGGGAGGGCCGTCGAGCAGTACTTC
.	medium-sized	TRBV7-8	TRBJ2-7	CASSPWRTGSYEQYF	TGTGCCAGCAGCCCCTGGAGGACGGGCTCCTACGAGCAGTACTTC
TRBD1	once	TRBV5-1	TRBJ2-5	CASRPDRGLETQYF	TGCGCCAGCAGGCCGGACAGGGGTTTAGAGACCCAGTACTTC
.	.	TRBV28	TRBJ2-7	CASSPGWGEQYF	TGTGCCAGCAGTCCCGGGTGGGGCGAGCAGTACTTC
.	.	TRBV7-2	TRBJ2-1	CASSPKTGRNEQFF	TGTGCCAGCAGCCCCAAGACAGGGAGGAATGAGCAGTTCTTC
TRBD1	many	TRBV12-3/TRBV12-4	TRBJ1-2	CAIRNRGYYTF	TGTGCCATCCGCAACAGGGGCTACTACACCTTC
TRBD1	.	TRBV12-3/TRBV12-4	TRBJ2-1	CASSLGQSSYNEQFF	TGTGCCAGCAGTTTGGGACAGAGCTCCTACAATGAGCAGTTCTTC
.	.	TRBV23-1	TRBJ2-4	CASSRPGGRLLSGLWLHLRF	.
.	.	TRBV6-8	TRBJ1-6	CASSYSTWTLSSYNSPLHF	TGTGCCAGCAGTTACTCGACCTGGACGTTGAGCTCCTATAATTCACCCCTCCACTTT
TRBD2	.	TRBV7-2	TRBJ2-3	CASSLRSAGATDTQYF	TGTGCCAGCAGCTTACGGTCGGCGGGAGCCACAGATACGCAGTATTTT
.	.	TRBV7-6	TRBJ2-1	CASSLGVWGSDYNEQFF	TGTGCCAGCAGCTTAGGAGTGTGGGGGAGTGACTACAATGAGCAGTTCTTC
TRBD1	few	TRBV7-9	TRBJ2-5	CASNDRGRETQYF	TGTGCCAGCAACGACAGGGGGCGAGAGACCCAGTACTTC
.	medium-sized	TRBV7-2	TRBJ2-5	CASGLYQETQYF	TGTGCCAGCGGCTTATACCAAGAGACCCAGTACTTC
.	medium-sized	TRBV12-3/TRBV12-4	TRBJ2-3	CASSLGTGSTDTQYF	TGTGCCAGCAGCCTCGGAACGGGGAGCACAGATACGCAGTATTTT
.	.	TRBV6-8	TRBJ2-5	CASSWTDGQETQYF	TGTGCCAGCAGCTGGACAGATGGGCAAGAGACCCAGTACTTC
.	once	TRBV7-6	TRBJ2-5	CASSLDQTNQETQYF	TGTGCTAGCAGCTTAGACCAGACAAACCAAGAGACCCAGTACTTC
.	.	TRBV6-1	TRBJ2-1	CASSDQAGRNEQFF	TGTGCCAGCAGTGATCAAGCGGGTCGCAATGAGCAGTTCTTC
TRBD2	.	TRBV3-1	TRBJ2-1	CASSQRSGSGRAFNNEQFF	TGTGCCAGCAGCCAACGATCGGGTAGCGGGAGGGCCTTTAACAATGAGCAGTTCTTC
.	many	TRBV6-1	TRBJ2-7	CASSMGDSNSPLHF	TGTGCCAGCAGTATGGGGGATTCTAATTCACCCCTCCACTTC
.	.	TRBV7-6	TRBJ2-3	CASTGGGNTDTQYF	TGTGCCAGCACCGGTGGTGGCAACACAGATACGCAGTATTTT
.	.	TRBV7-3	TRBJ1-1	CASSRLRDTEAFF	TGTGCCAGCAGCAGACTCAGGGACACTGAAGCTTTCTTT
TRBD1	medium-sized	TRBV28	TRBJ2-7	CASKHRDRVGEQYF	TGTGCCAGCAAACACCGGGACAGGGTGGGGGAGCAGTACTTC
.	many	TRBV28	TRBJ1-1	CASRGVLNTEAFF	TGTGCCAGCAGAGGGGTGTTGAACACTGAAGCTTTCTTT
TRBD1	.	TRBV7-4	TRBJ2-4	CASSKGARGIYSPLHF	TGTGCCAGCAGCAAGGGGGCCAGGGGGATTTATTCACCCCTCCACTTC
TRBD2	once	TRBV7-2	TRBJ2-2	CASSFLSSGRGAGELFF	TGTGCCAGCAGCTTCTTATCTAGCGGGAGGGGCGCGGGGGAGCTGTTTTTT
.	.	TRBV11-1	TRBJ2-3	CASSPRDTNTQYF	TGTGCCAGCAGCCCCCGGGACACCAATACGCAGTATTTT
.	few	TRBV5-3	TRBJ2-1	CASSFYYNEQFF	TGTGCCAGCAGCTTTTACTACAATGAGCAGTTCTTC
TRBD1	many	TRBV2	TRBJ2-5	CASSGQDRAVGTQYF	TGTGCCAGCAGTGGGCAGGACAGGGCCGTTGGGACCCAGTACTTC
.	medium-sized	TRBV12-3/TRBV12-4	TRBJ2-5	CASSPRTLQETQYF	TGTGCCAGCAGCCCTAGGACACTCCAAGAGACCCAGTACTTC
TRBD1	few	TRBV27	TRBJ1-3	CASSFTGQGAGNTIYF	TGTGCCAGCAGTTTTACGGGACAGGGGGCTGGAAACACCATATATTTT
.	many	TRBV12-3/TRBV12-4	TRBJ2-7	CASSRTGSYNEQYF	TGTGCCAGCAGCCGGACGGGCTCCTACAATGAGCAGTACTTC
.	many	TRBV6-1	TRBJ1-1	CASPAVSNTEAFF	TGTGCCAGCCCTGCGGTCTCGAACACTGAAGCTTTCTTT
TRBD1	many	TRBV7-6	TRBJ2-1	CASSLVYSGGSNEQFF	TGTGCCAGCAGCTTAGTGTATTCAGGGGGCTCTAATGAGCAGTTCTTC
.	once	TRBV6-9	TRBJ2-3	CASSTTVTPSIVTDTQYF	TGTGCCAGCAGCACAACAGTTACCCCCTCCATTGTCACAGATACGCAGTATTTT
TRBD2	medium-sized	TRBV28	TRBJ2-5	CASSEPGLAGETQYF	TGTGCCAGCAGTGAACCGGGACTAGCGGGTGAGACCCAGTACTTC
TRBD2	.	TRBV7-7	TRBJ2-1	CASSPGLAGSYNEQFF	TGTGCTAGCAGCCCCGGACTAGCGGGCTCCTACAATGAGCAGTTCTTC
.	many	TRBV9	TRBJ1-1	CASSGGNTEAFF	TGTGCCAGCAGCGGGGGTAACACTGAAGCTTTCTTT
.	.	TRBV19	TRBJ1-5	CASSKYPSGVSNQPQHF	TGTGCCAGTAGTAAGTACCCGTCCGGGGTTAGCAATCAGCCCCAGCATTTT
.	medium-sized	TRBV12-3/TRBV12-4	TRBJ2-1	CASSFSDEQFF	TGTGCCAGCAGTTTTTCGGACGAGCAGTTCTTC
TRBD2	many	TRBV6-1	TRBJ2-3	CASSARTSGNTDTQYF	TGTGCCAGCAGTGCAAGGACTAGCGGCAACACAGATACGCAGTATTTT
.	.	TRBV7-2	TRBJ2-3	CASSLARADTQYF	TGTGCCAGCAGCTTAGCGCGGGCAGATACGCAGTATTTT
.	.	TRBV11-2	TRBJ2-6	CASSLRNPGISGANVLTF	TGTGCCAGCAGTTTAAGGAACCCCGGGATTTCTGGGGCCAACGTCCTGACTTTC
.	medium-sized	TRBV12-3/TRBV12-4	TRBJ2-1	CASNIGRGDNEQFF	TGTGCCAGCAATATAGGACGAGGGGACAATGAGCAGTTCTTC
.	.	TRBV6-4	TRBJ2-3	CASSVQCAANTQYF	TGTGCCAGCAGTGTCCAGTGTGCGGCAAATACGCAGTATTTT
.	.	TRBV7-6	TRBJ2-3	CASSLGRVVTDTQYF	TGTGCCAGCAGCTTGGGCAGGGTGGTCACAGATACGCAGTATTTT
.	many	TRBV27	TRBJ2-5	CARCFAEQETQYF	TGTGCCAGGTGTTTCGCCGAACAAGAGACCCAGTACTTC
.	.	TRBV28	TRBJ2-7	CASRVHSYEQYF	TGTGCCAGCAGGGTTCACTCCTACGAGCAGTACTTC
.	.	TRBV14	TRBJ2-4	CASSQVRTVAGGGRGQYF	TGTGCCAGCAGCCAAGTGAGAACGGTGGCAGGAGGGGGTAGGGGCCAGTACTTC
TRBD1	many	TRBV18	TRBJ1-1	CASSRTGDTEAFF	TGTGCCAGCTCACGGACAGGGGACACTGAAGCTTTCTTT
TRBD1	.	TRBV6-1	TRBJ1-2	CASSAPPGTGEGYTF	TGTGCCAGCAGCGCTCCTCCCGGGACAGGGGAAGGCTACACCTTC
.	large	TRBV27	TRBJ1-2	CASNPTPEDYGYTF	TGTGCCAGCAATCCAACACCGGAGGACTATGGCTACACCTTC
.	medium-sized	TRBV7-2	TRBJ2-4	CASSVGGQKNIQYF	TGTGCCAGCAGCGTAGGCGGACAGAAAAACATTCAGTACTTC
.	.	TRBV11-2	TRBJ2-5	CASSLGVWRDQETQYF	TGTGCCAGCAGCTTAGGGGTGTGGCGGGACCAAGAGACCCAGTACTTC